This T cell receptor beta chain is drawn from a study of blood T cell repertoires in COVID-19. Study background: Nucleic acid was either cDNA or gDNA, and it came from T cells, B-cell-depleted T cells, or PBMCs.

Membership in each cohort depended on participant-reported clinical history. This clone was recorded only once. Germline CDR1 is LNHDA and CDR2 is SQIVND (reference sequence). This CDR3 has 16 residues. The V and J ends lost 7 bases and 0 bases respectively, with 16 bases between them. TCRdb's table, derived via immunoSEQ multiplex PCR, lists solely in-frame clones and lacks some. There are 250,000 or so clones in the sample; less than 95% occur only once, and less than 3.5% lies in the top ten. This chain uses TRBV19 with TRBJ1-5; a weak D match, TRBD1 (5 bases). The TCR originated in a man aged 40-50 years who had been exposed to COVID-19. The sequencing sample was made of PBMCs or T cells enriched from blood (not recorded which). CDR3 bases: TGTGCCAGTAAAGGGGCCAGTCCGTATAGCAATCAGCCCCAGCATTTT. It codes for CASKGASPYSNQPQHF.